This T cell receptor (beta chain) was identified during a study of blood T cell repertoires in COVID-19. Study summary: The analysed material was cDNA or gDNA that came from T cells, B-cell-depleted T cells, or PBMCs.

Data came from immunoSEQ multiplex PCR; TCRdb stores just in-frame clones and leaves some out. This table holds about 120,000 clones, approximately 85% found once. V lost 4 bases, J lost 8 bases, and 4 bases stayed unmatched. The CDR3 spans 14 residues. CDR1 and CDR2 (germline): SNHLY, FYNNEI. Sequenced input: peripheral blood. This rearrangement joins TRBV2 to TRBJ1-3; 11 bases match TRBD1. The sequence came from a man aged 25 to 40 with COVID-19, enrolled during active disease. The CDR3 bases are TGTGCCAGCAGTGTCCGGGACAGGGGGGACACCATATATTTT. Its protein product is CASSVRDRGDTIYF.